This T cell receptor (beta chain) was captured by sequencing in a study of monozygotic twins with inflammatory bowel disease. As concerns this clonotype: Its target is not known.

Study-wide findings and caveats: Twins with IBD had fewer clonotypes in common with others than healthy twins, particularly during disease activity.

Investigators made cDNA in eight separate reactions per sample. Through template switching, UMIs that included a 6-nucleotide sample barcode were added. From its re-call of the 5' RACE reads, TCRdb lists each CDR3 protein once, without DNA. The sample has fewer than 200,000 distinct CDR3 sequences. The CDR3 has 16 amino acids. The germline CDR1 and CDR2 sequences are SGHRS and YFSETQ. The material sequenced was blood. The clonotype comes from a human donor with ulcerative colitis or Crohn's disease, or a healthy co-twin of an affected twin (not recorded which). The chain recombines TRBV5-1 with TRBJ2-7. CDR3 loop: CASSSGRIAESYEQYF.